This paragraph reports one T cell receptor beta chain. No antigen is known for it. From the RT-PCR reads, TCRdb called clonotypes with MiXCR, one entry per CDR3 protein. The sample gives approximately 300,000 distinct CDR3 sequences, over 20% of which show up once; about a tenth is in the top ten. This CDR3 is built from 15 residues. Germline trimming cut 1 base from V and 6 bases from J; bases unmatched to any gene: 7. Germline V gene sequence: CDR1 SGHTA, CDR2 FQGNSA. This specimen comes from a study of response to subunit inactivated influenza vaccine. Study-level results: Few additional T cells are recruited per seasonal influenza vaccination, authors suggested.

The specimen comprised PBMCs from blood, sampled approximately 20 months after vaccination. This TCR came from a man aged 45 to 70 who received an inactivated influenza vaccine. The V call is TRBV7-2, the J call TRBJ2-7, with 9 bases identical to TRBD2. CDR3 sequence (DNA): TGTGCCAGCAGCTTAGAAGGCCTAGCGGGGAGCGAGCAGTACTTC. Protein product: CASSLEGLAGSEQYF.